This passage covers 7 T cell receptor beta chains from one sample sequenced in a study of neurological immune-mediated disorders. TCRdb fed the 5' RACE reads into MiXCR, producing one record per CDR3 protein. The repertoire holds about 28,000 distinct CDR3 sequences, roughly 6.7% seen once, with more than 8.5% in the top ten. The sequencing input was PBMCs. These receptors were collected from a woman in her forties or fifties in good health.

This clonotype showed up many times. This chain connects TRBV5-1 to TRBJ2-7; no firm D call. Per the germline V gene, CDR1 is SGHRS and CDR2 is YFSETQ. This CDR3 spans 14 amino acids. Deletions cut 2 bases from V and 0 bases from J, with 9 bases between. The CDR3 sequence is CASSFLSYSYEQYF. DNA for the CDR3: TGCGCCAGCAGCTTTCTCAGCTACTCCTACGAGCAGTACTTC. The full variable domain, completed using reference TRBV5-1 and TRBJ2-7, is KAGVTQTPRYLIKTRGQQVTLSCSPISGHRSVSWYQQTPGQGLQFLFEYFSETQRNKGNFPGRFSGRQFSNSRSEMNVSTLELGDSALYLCASSFLSYSYEQYFGPGTRLTVT.

The sample holds many counts of this clonotype. This chain links TRBV7-2 with TRBJ1-3, with TRBD1 as a possible D gene (6 bases). Between the trimmed V and J ends, which lost 2 bases and 1 base, there was a span of 9 bases. In germline, CDR1 is SGHTA, CDR2 FQGNSA. This CDR3 spans 15 amino acids. CDR3 amino acids: CASSLLTGSGNTIYF. Here the CDR3 DNA reads TGTGCCAGCAGCTTACTCACAGGGTCTGGAAACACCATATATTTT.

This clonotype has a count of ten or more. V gene TRBV14 combines with J gene TRBJ1-2; D not resolved. The CDR3 is 12 amino acids. With 2 bases removed from V and 9 bases from J, the gap between germline ends came to 10 bases. Germline V lookup: CDR1 SGHDN, CDR2 FVKESK. CDR3 amino acids: CASSQFSLSYTF. The CDR3 nucleotides read TGTGCCAGCAGCCAATTCTCTTTGAGCTACACCTTC.

This clonotype was observed many times. The chain recombines TRBV29-1 with TRBJ2-7; weak D call: TRBD2 (6 bases). The CDR3 extends over 14 amino acids. V lost 0 bases and J 5 bases, leaving 14 bases between the germline ends. The germline CDR1 and CDR2 sequences are SQVTM and ANQGSEA. The DNA of the CDR3 is TGCAGCGTTGAAGACGGAGGGAAAGGTGACGAGCAGTACTTC. It yields the protein CSVEDGGKGDEQYF.

This clonotype occurred many times. This chain joins TRBV9 and TRBJ2-5; D possibly matches TRBD1 or TRBD2 (5 bases each). Germline V gene sequence: CDR1 SGDLS, CDR2 YYNGEE. V lost 0 bases and J 5 bases, leaving 17 bases between the germline ends. The length of the CDR3 is 16 residues. The CDR3 spells CASSVAGRTLGETQYF. CDR3 DNA sequence: TGTGCCAGCAGCGTAGCGGGAAGGACACTCGGGGAGACCCAGTACTTC. The full variable domain, with the rest looked up from reference TRBV9 and TRBJ2-5, is DSGVTQTPKHLITATGQRVTLRCSPRSGDLSVYWYQQSLDQGLQFLIQYYNGEERAKGNILERFSAQQFPDLHSELNLSSLELGDSALYFCASSVAGRTLGETQYFGPGTRLLVL.

This clonotype was recorded many times. V and J are TRBV4-1 and TRBJ2-1; a weak D match, TRBD2 (6 bases). V was trimmed by 5 bases and J by 2 bases, leaving 10 bases between them. Germline V lookup: CDR1 MGHRA, CDR2 YSYEKL. CDR3 length equals 14 residues. CDR3 sequence reads: CASSGGNTYNEQFF. In DNA, the CDR3 is TGCGCCAGCAGCGGGGGGAATACCTACAATGAGCAGTTCTTC.

This clonotype was seen at least ten times. The genes are TRBV5-5 and TRBJ1-5; D unclear. With 2 bases removed from V and 3 bases from J, the gap between germline ends came to 18 bases. The germline CDR1 and CDR2 sequences are SGHKS and YYEKEE (reference sequence). There are 17 residues in the CDR3. CDR3 bases: TGTGCCAGCAGCTTTCGTCCCCCTTCCGATACCAATCAGCCCCAGCATTTT. This gives the protein CASSFRPPSDTNQPQHF.